The text below deals with one TCR beta chain. Its antigen remains unknown. This record belongs to a study of glioma-infiltrating T cells after dendritic cell vaccination. Findings and caveats of the study: Patients with more pretreatment TILs had longer time to progression and survival.

V shed 2 bases and J shed 4 bases, with 17 bases lying between them. The CDR3 sequence is 16 residues long. The V gene's germline CDR1 is LNHNV and CDR2 YYDKDF (reference sequence). Amplification used 60 V beta primers and 13 J beta primers. TCRdb's copy holds only in-frame clones and misses some; the assay was immunoSEQ multiplex PCR. This table holds 75,000 to 100,000 clones, around 80% found once. The TCR comes from a human donor with glioblastoma. Material: blood, obtained before dendritic cell vaccination. V and J are TRBV15 and TRBJ1-1; TRBD1 is a possible D gene (6 bases). The CDR3 protein is CATSRTPILGGTEAFF. In nucleotides, the CDR3 is TGTGCCACCAGCAGAACGCCTATCCTAGGGGGCACTGAAGCTTTCTTT. Full variable domain (rest looked up from reference TRBV15 and TRBJ1-1): DAMVIQNPRYQVTQFGKPVTLSCSQTLNHNVMYWYQQKSSQAPKLLFHYYDKDFNNEADTPDNFQSRRPNTSFCFLDIRSPGLGDTAMYLCATSRTPILGGTEAFFGQGTRLTVV.